The rows below give T cell receptor beta chains drawn from one sample of a study of blood T cell repertoires in COVID-19. Libraries were prepared by immunoSEQ multiplex PCR; TCRdb keeps only in-frame clonotypes and omits some of them. Altogether 310,000 or so clones are present, approximately 86% being singletons, with the ten largest covering 1% to 1.5%. Sequencing input: peripheral blood. The origin of the receptors is a man in his 70s with acute or convalescent COVID-19. Both conserved end residues are part of each CDR3. The order of the fields is V gene, J gene, D gene, CDR3 length, CDR3 protein. A D gene is named only where the DNA matches it firmly.

TRBV6-5	TRBJ1-2	TRBD1	14	CASTPGQGYYGYTF
TRBV6-5	TRBJ2-2	TRBD1	13	CASSRQGTGELFF
TRBV27	TRBJ2-1	-	16	CASRTGQFSSYNEQFF
TRBV4-3	TRBJ2-1	TRBD1	19	CASSLFPESGDREYNEQFF
TRBV5-4	TRBJ1-5	TRBD1	15	CASSQGQGLNQPQHF
TRBV7-3	TRBJ2-2	TRBD1	17	CASSFHRGVFDTGELFF
TRBV3-1/TRBV3-2	TRBJ2-7	-	12	CASSQDPREQYF
TRBV4-3	TRBJ1-4	-	14	CASSQTATNEKLFF
TRBV6-2/TRBV6-3	TRBJ1-5	TRBD1	18	CASSSRTGLPYSNQPQHF
TRBV7-9	TRBJ1-4	-	15	CASSKRGGVGEKLFF
TRBV28	TRBJ2-1	TRBD1	15	CASTDLGQGANEQFF
TRBV3-1/TRBV3-2	TRBJ1-6	-	16	CASSAVGGSYNSPLHF
TRBV7-8	TRBJ1-2	-	15	CASSLHPTGSYGYTF
TRBV4-3	TRBJ2-7	TRBD2	17	CASSRELTSGFIYEQYF
TRBV3-1/TRBV3-2	TRBJ1-3	-	15	CASSQTTGSGNTIYF
TRBV20-1	TRBJ1-4	-	13	CSASNRPEGKLFF
TRBV30	TRBJ2-5	TRBD1	14	CAWSAGQGRETQYF
TRBV5-6	TRBJ2-3	TRBD2	16	CASSFRTSGGSDTQYF
TRBV9	TRBJ1-1	TRBD1	16	CASSVALTGVNTEAFF
TRBV7-9	TRBJ1-4	TRBD1	14	CASSQDRVSEKLFF
TRBV19	TRBJ2-7	-	13	CASSKGGGYEQYF
TRBV27	TRBJ2-1	TRBD2	15	CASSSPGTSNGEQFF
TRBV5-6	TRBJ2-5	-	15	CASSPILGGGETQYF
TRBV4-3	TRBJ2-7	TRBD2	15	CASSQDALAGGEQYF
TRBV6-2/TRBV6-3	TRBJ2-1	TRBD1	17	CASSLTSPGQAYNEQFF
TRBV19	TRBJ1-2	TRBD1	14	CASRGTASNYGYTF
TRBV7-8	TRBJ1-5	-	16	CASSRTSTGINQPQHF
TRBV5-5	TRBJ2-3	-	15	CASSLELGPTDTQYF
TRBV7-2	TRBJ1-3	-	15	CASSYQGPSGNTIYF
TRBV2	TRBJ1-5	TRBD1	14	CASSGTGGNQPQHF
TRBV25-1	TRBJ1-2	TRBD1	18	CASSEGRGQGLANYGYTF
TRBV30	TRBJ1-1	TRBD1	19	CAWIKGGDKAGGADTEAFF
TRBV28	TRBJ2-7	-	15	CASSLFGTTAYEQYF
TRBV21-1	TRBJ2-3	-	14	CASTEVGDGDTQYF
TRBV7-2	TRBJ1-2	TRBD1	17	CASSLPGQGPLNYGYTF
TRBV30	TRBJ1-4	TRBD1	12	CACSGGSEKLFF
TRBV3-1/TRBV3-2	TRBJ1-4	-	15	CASSPSWGGIEKLFF
TRBV15	TRBJ1-1	-	15	CATYRRPGTNTEAFF
TRBV5-1	TRBJ1-1	-	15	CASSPGRGLNTEAFF
TRBV6-2/TRBV6-3	TRBJ2-1	-	15	CASSRSANPYNEQFF
TRBV19	TRBJ2-6	TRBD2	16	CAGSGTGDTGANVLTF
TRBV27	TRBJ1-2	TRBD1	13	CASSPQGGYGYTF
TRBV29-1	TRBJ2-3	TRBD1	13	CSVTGQGPDTQYF
TRBV7-3	TRBJ1-2	TRBD1	15	CASSPGQGTMDGYTF
TRBV5-1	TRBJ2-1	TRBD1	14	CASRRRQGTNEQFF
TRBV4-2	TRBJ2-7	TRBD2	17	CASSQGLAGVSSYEQYF
TRBV5-1	TRBJ2-1	TRBD2	16	CASSPTRSGDYNEQFF
TRBV10-1	TRBJ2-7	TRBD2	16	CASSRPLAGDSYEQYF